Listed here are 27 T cell receptor beta chains from one sample, sequenced in a study of cytomegalovirus exposure and HLA in healthy donors. The repertoire was sequenced with immunoSEQ multiplex PCR; TCRdb's copy has only in-frame clones and lacks some. The data hold about 40,000 clones, with 93% observed a single time. Sequenced sample: PBMCs. These receptors came from a woman aged 18-30 years in good health and CMV-seronegative.

The chain couples TRBV5-1 to TRBJ2-1; 8 nucleotides line up with TRBD2. Losses at the gene ends were 0 bases for V and 1 base for J; bases not matched to a gene: 9. CDR1 is SGHRS and CDR2 is YFSETQ in the germline V gene. The length of the CDR3 is 18 residues. In nucleotides, the CDR3 is TGCGCCAGCAGCTTGGGGGAGGGTGCGGGGGGTTCCTACAATGAGCAGTTCTTC. This gives the protein CASSLGEGAGGSYNEQFF.

The V and J genes are TRBV7-3 and TRBJ2-3; 8 nucleotides line up with TRBD1. The V gene's germline CDR1 is SGHTA and CDR2 FQGTGA. The CDR3 runs 15 residues. The ends lost 4 bases at V and 1 base at J; junction bases unmatched: 4. CDR3 nucleotides: TGTGCCAGCAGCTCCTGGACAGGGCGCACAGATACGCAGTATTTT. It yields the protein CASSSWTGRTDTQYF.

The chain recombines TRBV7-2 with TRBJ2-7; weak D call: TRBD2 (5 bases). Germline V CDR1 and CDR2: SGHTA, FQGNSA. The CDR3 consists of 14 residues. V shed 2 bases and J shed 7 bases, with 15 bases lying between them. This CDR3 reads CASSLSGGPGEQYF. For the CDR3, the DNA is TGTGCCAGCAGCTTATCCGGAGGCCCGGGGGAGCAGTACTTC.

This sequence joins TRBV5-1 and TRBJ2-7; D is perhaps TRBD1 (6 bases). V was pared by 6 bases and J by 6 bases, with 19 bases between. CDR3 length equals 14 residues. Germline values: CDR1 SGHRS, CDR2 YFSETQ. This CDR3 is CASTEQGEKTEQYF. As DNA, the CDR3 is TGCGCCAGCACCGAACAGGGAGAGAAAACCGAGCAGTACTTC.

The chain recombines TRBV7-2 with TRBJ2-7; D is uncertain. V was shortened by 4 bases and J by 3 bases, with 10 bases between the two germline ends. CDR1 SGHTA and CDR2 FQGNSA come from the germline V gene. There are 13 residues in the CDR3. CDR3 residues: CASSSASGYEQYF. The CDR3 DNA follows: TGTGCCAGCAGCTCAGCCTCGGGCTACGAGCAGTACTTC.

The chain has TRBV5-1 and TRBJ1-4, with 12 bases lining up with TRBD1. With V trimmed by 4 bases and J by 7 bases, 8 bases remained unmatched. CDR1 is SGHRS and CDR2 is YFSETQ in the germline V gene. The CDR3 spans 16 residues. CDR3 protein: CASSPGTGGFGEKLFF. The DNA for the CDR3 is TGCGCCAGCAGCCCCGGGACAGGGGGCTTTGGTGAAAAACTGTTTTTT.

The chain combines TRBV7-2 with TRBJ2-7, with 7 bases identical to TRBD2. CDR3 length: 14 residues. Germline V lookup: CDR1 SGHTA, CDR2 FQGNSA. With V trimmed by 7 bases and J by 2 bases, 8 bases remained unmatched. CDR3 amino acids: CASTSGAGAYEQYF. CDR3 bases: TGTGCCAGCACTAGTGGGGCGGGAGCCTACGAGCAGTACTTC.

The V call is TRBV7-8, the J call TRBJ1-4; tentative D call: TRBD1 (5 bases). Germline V gives CDR1 SGHVS, CDR2 FQNEAQ. The CDR3 totals 16 residues. Trimming shortened V by 2 bases and J by 2 bases, and 12 bases separated the two germline ends. The CDR3 DNA reads as TGTGCCAGCAGCTTACAGGGAGGTTGGACTAATGAAAAACTGTTTTTT. This encodes CASSLQGGWTNEKLFF.

CDR3 amino acids: CASTGGPEAFF. CDR3 coding DNA: TGTGCCAGCACAGGTGGTCCTGAAGCTTTCTTT. V gene TRBV11-2 combines with J gene TRBJ1-1; no reliable D call. The V and J ends lost 7 bases and 6 bases respectively, with 9 bases between them. CDR1 is SGHAT, CDR2 FQNNGV, per germline. The CDR3 covers 11 residues. The variable domain in full, with the rest retrieved from reference TRBV11-2 and TRBJ1-1, is EAGVAQSPRYKIIEKRQSVAFWCNPISGHATLYWYQQILGQGPKLLIQFQNNGVVDDSQLPKDRFSAERLKGVDSTLKIQPAKLEDSAVYLCASTGGPEAFFGQGTRLTVV.

The V gene is TRBV28, the J gene TRBJ2-5; the D is unclear. Germline assignment: CDR1 MDHEN and CDR2 SYDVKM. The CDR3 has 13 residues. The V gene lost 7 bases and the J gene lost 9 bases, with 18 bases spanning the gap. The CDR3 sequence is CASKRNSETPQYF. The DNA of the CDR3 is TGTGCCAGCAAACGAAATTCGGAGACGCCCCAGTACTTC.

This clone was picked up a small number of times. V is TRBV7-9 and J is TRBJ1-1, with D unresolved. The germline gives CDR1 SEHNR, CDR2 FQNEAQ (reference sequence). The CDR3 extends over 13 amino acids. V was shortened by 5 bases and J by 3 bases, with 10 bases between the two germline ends. The CDR3 is CASSPKQHTEAFF. CDR3 nucleotides: TGTGCCAGCAGCCCCAAACAGCACACTGAAGCTTTCTTT. Supplemented by reference TRBV7-9 and TRBJ1-1, the full variable domain reads DTGVSQNPRHKITKRGQNVTFRCDPISEHNRLYWYRQTLGQGPEFLTYFQNEAQLEKSRLLSDRFSAERPKGSFSTLEIQRTEQGDSAMYLCASSPKQHTEAFFGQGTRLTVV.

The chain joins TRBV6-5 to TRBJ2-3, with TRBD2 as a possible D gene (6 bases). Deletions cut 0 bases from V and 3 bases from J, with 13 bases between. This CDR3 is 16 amino acids long. CDR1 MNHEY and CDR2 SVGAGI come from the germline V gene. The CDR3 is CASSYSKLAGTDTQYF. CDR3 coding DNA: TGTGCCAGCAGTTACTCGAAACTAGCTGGGACAGATACGCAGTATTTT.

V gene TRBV19 combines with J gene TRBJ1-5, with TRBD1 matching over 7 bases. The CDR3 spans 14 residues. The V segment lost 2 bases and the J segment 6 bases; nucleotides outside the gene matches: 4. Per the germline V gene, CDR1 is LNHDA and CDR2 is SQIVND (reference sequence). The CDR3 here is CASSIIGGGQPQHF. The CDR3 nucleotides read TGTGCCAGTAGTATAATAGGGGGCGGTCAGCCCCAGCATTTT.

V gene TRBV28 combines with J gene TRBJ2-5; a weak D match, TRBD2 (6 bases). V lost 8 bases and J lost 2, with 24 bases in between. This CDR3 contains 17 residues. Looked up from germline, CDR1 is MDHEN and CDR2 is SYDVKM. The CDR3 protein is CASEADMGGGSQETQYF. CDR3 DNA: TGTGCCAGCGAAGCAGACATGGGCGGAGGGTCGCAAGAGACCCAGTACTTC.

The chain joins TRBV19 to TRBJ2-1; 8 bases map to TRBD2. The germline V gene encodes CDR1 LNHDA and CDR2 SQIVND (reference sequence). J was trimmed by 0 bases and V by 4 bases; bases with no gene match: 2. The CDR3 runs 15 residues. CDR3 loop: CASSSSGSSYNEQFF. CDR3 bases: TGTGCCAGTAGTAGCAGCGGGAGCTCCTACAATGAGCAGTTCTTC.

V usage is TRBV15 and J usage is TRBJ2-1; D uncertain. Germline CDR1 and CDR2: LNHNV and YYDKDF (reference sequence). Between the trimmed V and J ends, which lost 5 bases and 2 bases, there was a span of 16 bases. This CDR3 has 16 amino acids. The DNA of the CDR3 is TGTGCCACCAGCCAGGCAGGTCTCCCTCCCTACAATGAGCAGTTCTTC. Its protein product is CATSQAGLPPYNEQFF. Based on the CDR3 plus reference TRBV15 and TRBJ2-1, the full variable domain is DAMVIQNPRYQVTQFGKPVTLSCSQTLNHNVMYWYQQKSSQAPKLLFHYYDKDFNNEADTPDNFQSRRPNTSFCFLDIRSPGLGDTAMYLCATSQAGLPPYNEQFFGPGTRLTVL.

This chain joins TRBV19 and TRBJ2-3; 11 positions match TRBD1. With V trimmed by 6 bases and J by 3 bases, 5 bases remained unmatched. From germline, CDR1 is LNHDA and CDR2 SQIVND (reference sequence). This CDR3 contains 15 residues. The CDR3 loop is CASSSGQGATDTQYF. The CDR3 bases are TGTGCCAGTAGCTCAGGACAGGGGGCAACAGATACGCAGTATTTT. Based on the CDR3 plus reference TRBV19 and TRBJ2-3, the full variable domain is DGGITQSPKYLFRKEGQNVTLSCEQNLNHDAMYWYRQDPGQGLRLIYYSQIVNDFQKGDIAEGYSVSREKKESFPLTVTSAQKNPTAFYLCASSSGQGATDTQYFGPGTRLTVL.

This clone was seen a single time. J is TRBJ2-7 and V is TRBV30, with 12 bases fitting TRBD2. CDR1 and CDR2 (germline): GTSNPN, SVGIG (reference sequence). The ends lost 6 bases at V and 1 base at J; junction bases unmatched: 4. CDR3 length equals 14 residues. CDR3 residues: CACRLAGDSYEQYF. The CDR3 DNA sequence: TGTGCCTGCCGACTAGCGGGAGATTCCTACGAGCAGTACTTC. Full variable domain (remainder filled in from reference TRBV30 and TRBJ2-7): SQTIHQWPATLVQPVGSPLSLECTVEGTSNPNLYWYRQAAGRGLQLLFYSVGIGQISSEVPQNLSASRPQDRQFILSSKKLLLSDSGFYLCACRLAGDSYEQYFGPGTRLTVT.

J is TRBJ2-1 and V is TRBV9; possibly TRBD2 for D (5 bases). V dropped 3 bases and J dropped 7 bases, with 11 bases sitting between them. The CDR3 sequence is 13 residues long. Germline CDR1 SGDLS, CDR2 YYNGEE. For the CDR3, the DNA is TGTGCCAGCAGCGGGCTAGCTAGAAATGAGCAGTTCTTC. Its translation: CASSGLARNEQFF. Looking up the rest from reference TRBV9 and TRBJ2-1 gives the full variable domain: DSGVTQTPKHLITATGQRVTLRCSPRSGDLSVYWYQQSLDQGLQFLIQYYNGEERAKGNILERFSAQQFPDLHSELNLSSLELGDSALYFCASSGLARNEQFFGPGTRLTVL.

In this sample, this clone turned up once. The chain couples TRBV5-1 to TRBJ2-5; TRBD2 aligns across 7 bases. J gave up 2 bases and V 3 bases, and 7 bases lay outside the gene matches. The CDR3 consists of 15 residues. Germline CDR1 and CDR2: SGHRS and YFSETQ. Here the CDR3 reads CASSSGAGRQETQYF. CDR3 bases: TGCGCCAGCAGCTCTGGAGCGGGGAGACAAGAGACCCAGTACTTC.

The chain employs TRBV6-5 and TRBJ2-7; D ambiguous. The CDR3 has 13 residues. CDR1 is MNHEY, CDR2 SVGAGI, per germline. V lost 5 bases and J lost 0, with 8 bases in between. The CDR3 DNA sequence: TGTGCCAGCAGTACCGTTAGCTCCTACGAGCAGTACTTC. This codes for CASSTVSSYEQYF.

The chain links TRBV11-2 to TRBJ2-1, with TRBD1 matching 9 bases. The CDR3 runs 16 residues. With 0 bases clipped from V and 7 bases from J, the junction kept 7 bases outside the gene matches. Per germline, CDR1 SGHAT and CDR2 FQNNGV. CDR3 in amino acids: CASSLDGGTGKNEQFF. CDR3 nucleotide sequence: TGTGCCAGCAGCTTAGACGGTGGGACAGGGAAAAATGAGCAGTTCTTC.

CDR3 in amino acids: CSATLQGVQYF. DNA for the CDR3: TGCAGTGCTACCCTCCAGGGCGTTCAGTACTTC. This sequence joins TRBV20-1 and TRBJ2-4; D may be TRBD1 (5 bases). CDR3 length: 11 residues. In germline, CDR1 is DFQATT, CDR2 SNEGSKA (reference sequence). The ends were cut back, 4 bases at V and 11 bases at J, with 12 bases in the middle.

CDR3 region: CASSNLNTEAFF. The CDR3 region has the DNA TGTGCCAGTAGTAACTTGAACACTGAAGCTTTCTTT. The rearrangement uses TRBV19 and TRBJ1-1; D is uncertain. Germline CDR1 and CDR2: LNHDA and SQIVND (reference sequence). V lost 4 bases to trimming and J lost 0 bases, with 3 bases between them. The CDR3 loop spans 12 amino acids.

The rearrangement joins TRBV6-1 to TRBJ1-4, with D maybe TRBD1 (5 bases). Germline V lookup: CDR1 MNHNS, CDR2 SASEGT. V was clipped by 6 bases and J by 8 bases, with 13 bases between them. The CDR3 totals 13 residues. CDR3 nucleotide sequence: TGTGCCAGCAGGGACATACTACAAGAAAAACTGTTTTTT. It translates to CASRDILQEKLFF.

V gene TRBV28 combines with J gene TRBJ1-5; 9 bases align to TRBD1. The CDR3 contains 16 residues. V shed 7 bases, J shed 5 bases, and the junction held 12 bases outside the gene matches. The germline V gene has CDR1 MDHEN and CDR2 SYDVKM. The CDR3 reads CASNLFYRGQDQPQHF. The CDR3 region has the DNA TGTGCCAGCAACCTCTTTTACAGGGGGCAGGATCAGCCCCAGCATTTT.

The chain links TRBV6-5 to TRBJ1-2, with D perhaps TRBD1 (6 bases). The CDR3 consists of 15 residues. Looked up from germline, CDR1 is MNHEY and CDR2 is SVGAGI. V was shortened by 2 bases and J by 0 bases, with 10 bases between the two germline ends. Written as DNA, the CDR3 is TGTGCCAGCAGTTACGGGGGGGGCCCTAACTATGGCTACACCTTC. Translation gives CASSYGGGPNYGYTF.